This entry concerns a single T cell receptor beta chain. The data were obtained in a study of blood T cell repertoires in COVID-19. The assay was immunoSEQ multiplex PCR, and TCRdb's table has in-frame clones only and misses some. The sample includes about 480,000 clones, nearly 90% of them seen just once. Participants spanned ages roughly 18 to 90 years and resided in roughly 22 US areas. The sample was PBMCs or T cells enriched from blood (not recorded which). This TCR was recovered from a woman between 18 and 30 years old with acute COVID-19.

The CDR3 nucleotides read TGCAGCGTTGAACCTATTACTCTCACTGAAGCTTTCTTT. Translating gives CSVEPITLTEAFF. V is TRBV29-1 and J is TRBJ1-1; D is unresolved. Germline CDR1 reads SQVTM; CDR2 reads ANQGSEA. V was pared by 2 bases and J by 4 bases, with 11 bases between. The CDR3 loop spans 13 amino acids.